Below, 23 T cell receptor beta chains from the same sample are listed, as sequenced in a study of blood T cells in healthy people across ages. A second PCR of about 7 to 12 cycles used a sample-barcoded 5' primer and a J-beta primer mix. From the 5' RACE reads, TCRdb called clonotypes with MiXCR, one entry per CDR3 protein. The table shows over 600,000 distinct CDR3 sequences, with 46% occurring only once. Sequences were obtained from blood. Source of these receptors: a man older than 75 in good health.

This clonotype was observed a single time. This chain connects TRBV20-1 to TRBJ1-5; TRBD1 might be the D (6 bases). The CDR3 length is 15 residues. V lost 3 bases to trimming and J lost 4 bases, with 16 bases between them. Germline V gene sequence: CDR1 DFQATT, CDR2 SNEGSKA (reference sequence). Written as DNA, the CDR3 is TGCAGTGCTAGTGGGGGAGGGGGGTTGAATCAGCCCCAGCATTTT. This codes for CSASGGGGLNQPQHF.

With respect to this clonotype: A clone one base away is much larger, so this may be a read error. The chain employs TRBV29-1 and TRBJ2-4, with 14 bases lining up with TRBD2. The J call is in doubt because the DNA end fits TRBJ2-5 better. Germline V gene lookup returns CDR1 SQVTM and CDR2 ANQGSEA. The CDR3 covers 13 residues. The DNA of the CDR3 is TGCGGCGTTGGGACTAGCGGGAGCGAGACCCAGTACTTC. This encodes CGVGTSGSETQYF.

The CDR3 loop is CASSLGQGNADTQYF. The CDR3 coding sequence is TGCGCCAGCAGCCTAGGACAGGGGAATGCAGATACGCAGTATTTT. The chain carries TRBV5-1 and TRBJ2-3; TRBD1 agrees at 9 bases. The germline V gene encodes CDR1 SGHRS and CDR2 YFSETQ. This CDR3 has 15 residues. Trimming at V came to 4 bases and at J to 4 bases, leaving 7 bases not matched to a gene.

The genes are TRBV3-1 and TRBJ2-7; TRBD1 matches at 7 bases. This CDR3 has 15 amino acids. Germline CDR1 and CDR2: LGHDT and YNNKEL (reference sequence). The trim removed 1 base at V and 6 bases at J, leaving 9 bases unmatched. CDR3: CASSQGGRQGSEQYF. CDR3 sequence (DNA): TGTGCCAGCAGCCAAGGGGGAAGACAGGGATCCGAGCAGTACTTC.

The rearrangement links TRBV7-3 to TRBJ1-5; possible D gene TRBD1, 5 bases. This CDR3 is 13 amino acids long. Looked up from germline, CDR1 is SGHTA and CDR2 is FQGTGA. V was trimmed by 2 bases and J by 7 bases, leaving 9 bases between them. CDR3: CASSLAGSQPQHF. The CDR3 DNA reads TGTGCCAGCAGCTTAGCAGGGTCCCAGCCCCAGCATTTT.

J is TRBJ2-6 and V is TRBV24-1; D ambiguous. The length of the CDR3 is 13 residues. Between the trimmed V and J ends, which lost 6 bases and 2 bases, there was a span of 4 bases. The germline gives CDR1 KGHDR, CDR2 SFDVKD. CDR3 DNA sequence: TGTGCCACCAGTCACGCTGGGGCCAACGTCCTGACTTTC. As protein: CATSHAGANVLTF.

This clonotype was seen only a few times. This rearrangement joins TRBV29-1 to TRBJ2-5; 8 bases agree with TRBD1. There are 12 residues in the CDR3. Germline loops: CDR1 SQVTM, CDR2 ANQGSEA. J was trimmed by 5 bases and V by 3 bases; bases with no gene match: 2. The CDR3 DNA is TGCAGCGTTGAGACAGGGGATGAGACCCAGTACTTC. Protein product: CSVETGDETQYF.

This clonotype was observed a few times. This chain uses TRBV4-3 with TRBJ2-5, with 7 bases identical to TRBD2. With 0 bases clipped from V and 5 bases from J, the junction kept 3 bases outside the gene matches. This CDR3 has 14 residues. Germline values: CDR1 LGHNA, CDR2 YSLEER. CDR3: CASSQEGRVETQYF. DNA of the CDR3: TGCGCCAGCAGCCAAGAGGGGAGGGTGGAGACCCAGTACTTC.

The sample holds a few counts of this clonotype. The genes are TRBV12-3 or TRBV12-4 and TRBJ2-3; the D gene could be TRBD1 or TRBD2 (7 bases each). This CDR3 region has 16 residues. Trimming removed 6 bases at V and 1 base at J, with 17 bases between. CDR3 in amino acids: CASRTGTNYRTDTQYF. The CDR3 DNA reads as TGTGCCAGCAGGACAGGGACTAACTACCGCACAGATACGCAGTATTTT.

The V gene is TRBV29-1, the J gene TRBJ2-3, with D maybe TRBD1 (7 bases). Germline lookup yields CDR1 SQVTM and CDR2 ANQGSEA. The ends were cut back, 2 bases at V and 3 bases at J, with 15 bases in the middle. The CDR3 runs to 15 residues. CDR3 residues: CSVEWRGRYTDTQYF. For the CDR3, the DNA is TGCAGCGTTGAATGGAGGGGGCGATATACAGATACGCAGTATTTT.

The V and J genes are TRBV6-1 and TRBJ2-1; TRBD2 agrees at 8 bases. With V trimmed by 2 bases and J by 1 base, 4 bases remained unmatched. The CDR3 is 16 residues long. Germline V gives CDR1 MNHNS, CDR2 SASEGT. The CDR3 loop reads CASSETPGGSYNEQFF. CDR3 DNA sequence: TGTGCCAGCAGTGAAACCCCGGGAGGGTCCTACAATGAGCAGTTCTTC.

The rearrangement links TRBV5-6 to TRBJ1-2, with a possible D match to TRBD1 (6 bases). CDR3 length: 14 residues. Deletions cut 1 base from V and 3 bases from J, with 10 bases between. Germline lookup yields CDR1 SGHDT and CDR2 YYEEEE. The CDR3 bases are TGTGCCAGCAGCTTGCCGGGGGCCGACTATGGCTACACCTTC. Its protein is CASSLPGADYGYTF.

This sequence joins TRBV28 and TRBJ1-1; the D gene is possibly TRBD1 (5 bases). V shed 9 bases and J shed 3 bases, with 11 bases lying between them. The CDR3 runs to 12 residues. Germline V gene sequence: CDR1 MDHEN, CDR2 SYDVKM. This CDR3 is CASEGADTEAFF. CDR3 nucleotides: TGTGCCAGTGAAGGGGCGGACACTGAAGCTTTCTTT.

The J gene is TRBJ1-5, the V gene TRBV15; 8 bases fit TRBD1. Germline V gives CDR1 LNHNV, CDR2 YYDKDF (reference sequence). The CDR3 sequence is 15 residues long. V was pared by 4 bases and J by 4 bases, with 6 bases of the junction left unmatched. Here the CDR3 reads CATSKDRGLNQPQHF. In DNA, the CDR3 is TGTGCCACCAGCAAAGACAGGGGCCTTAATCAGCCCCAGCATTTT.

This clonotype was counted a few times. V and J are TRBV29-1 and TRBJ1-4; D is possibly TRBD1 (5 bases). CDR1 and CDR2 (germline): SQVTM, ANQGSEA. Between the trimmed V and J ends, which lost 7 bases and 6 bases, there was a span of 18 bases. The CDR3 runs 14 residues. This chain's CDR3 is CSASPGTADEKLFF. The DNA for the CDR3 is TGCAGCGCGTCCCCCGGGACGGCGGATGAAAAACTGTTTTTT.

CDR3 protein: CASSLDVGFGNQNIQYF. The CDR3 bases are TGTGCCAGCAGCTTAGATGTGGGCTTCGGGAACCAAAACATTCAGTACTTC. The rearrangement joins TRBV7-6 to TRBJ2-4, with D possibly TRBD2 on 5 matching bases. The CDR3 spans 17 residues. Deletions cut 1 base from V and 5 bases from J, with 18 bases between. Germline V CDR1 and CDR2: SGHVS, FNYEAQ.

The gene calls are TRBV28 and TRBJ2-2; weak D call: TRBD2 (7 bases). The V gene lost 7 bases and the J gene lost 5 bases, with 17 bases spanning the gap. Per germline, CDR1 MDHEN and CDR2 SYDVKM. The CDR3 has 15 residues. The CDR3 sequence is CASTKRAGQTGELFF. The CDR3 bases are TGTGCCAGCACCAAAAGAGCGGGACAAACCGGGGAGCTGTTTTTT.

This clonotype was seen only a few times. V usage is TRBV20-1 and J usage is TRBJ2-5; D remains ambiguous. Germline V gene data show CDR1 as DFQATT and CDR2 as SNEGSKA (reference sequence). The CDR3 sequence is 13 residues long. Trimming cost V 1 base and J 5 bases, with 11 bases left between them. As DNA, the CDR3 is TGCAGTGCTAGAGTGCCCCCGAGGGAGACCCAGTACTTC. Amino acid sequence: CSARVPPRETQYF.

This clonotype occurred a few times. This rearrangement joins TRBV20-1 to TRBJ2-4; D not certain. This CDR3 region has 12 residues. Germline CDR1 and CDR2: DFQATT and SNEGSKA (reference sequence). V was shortened by 2 bases and J by 8 bases, with 10 bases between the two germline ends. The CDR3, as DNA: TGCAGTGCTAGATCCGGAGATCACATTCAGTACTTC. This sequence encodes CSARSGDHIQYF.

This sequence joins TRBV12-3 or TRBV12-4 and TRBJ2-4; 14 bases are shared with TRBD2. The J segment lost 1 base and the V segment lost 4 bases, leaving 6 bases of the junction unmatched. The CDR3 runs to 18 residues. CDR3 nucleotides: TGTGCCAGCAGTTCCGGGACTAGCGGGGGAGAGGCCAAAAACATTCAGTACTTC. It specifies CASSSGTSGGEAKNIQYF.

This chain links TRBV7-2 with TRBJ1-1, with a tentative D call TRBD1 (6 bases). V lost 5 bases and J lost 1, with 8 bases in between. This CDR3 is built from 13 residues. Germline V gene data show CDR1 as SGHTA and CDR2 as FQGNSA. The CDR3 here is CASSEQGNTEAFF. The CDR3 DNA reads as TGTGCCAGCAGCGAACAGGGGAACACTGAAGCTTTCTTT.

The chain couples TRBV12-3 or TRBV12-4 to TRBJ2-3; a possible D gene is TRBD2 (6 bases). There are 16 residues in the CDR3. V shed 2 bases and J shed 11 bases, with 23 bases lying between them. As DNA, the CDR3 is TGTGCCAGCAGTTTAAGTGTAGCGGCCAGAGGGAAGGTGCAGTATTTT. Translated: CASSLSVAARGKVQYF.

This clonotype was counted a single time. This clone may be a read error of a much larger clone one base away. The V and J genes are TRBV7-2 and TRBJ2-1, with 14 bases that match TRBD2. Near its end, the DNA agrees better with TRBJ2-7, so the J call may be wrong. The CDR3 consists of 16 residues. Germline assignment: CDR1 SGHTA and CDR2 FQGNSA. CDR3 in amino acids: CASRDLGLAGAYEQYF. Written as DNA, the CDR3 is TGTGCCAGCAGAGACCTGGGACTAGCGGGAGCCTACGAGCAGTACTTC.